This TCR beta chain was identified in a study of cytomegalovirus exposure and HLA in healthy donors. As for the study in general: An analysis done earlier identified 100 million to 140 million unique TCR beta sequences from 200 million or so T cells. The study, taken as a whole, reports: The availability of immune exposure information extended only to CMV serostatus.

Of note for this clone: Its antigen is still unknown.

At collection, donors were nominally healthy, but unrecorded immune exposures were probable. Primers: 60 Vbeta forward and 13 Jbeta reverse. Assay used: immunoSEQ multiplex PCR; TCRdb lists only in-frame clones, some missing. The repertoire includes about 200,000 clones, under 85% of them detected once, and roughly 1.6% sits in the top ten. The source is a man aged 50 or older in good health and CMV-seronegative. Sequenced: PBMCs.

The CDR3 region has the DNA TGTGCCTGGAGTTCACTTTCGCTCGAGGAGACCCAGTACTTC. Encoded protein: CAWSSLSLEETQYF. The chain is built from TRBV30 and TRBJ2-5, with D unclear. CDR3 size: 14 residues. Trimming left V 2 bases short and J 5 bases short, with 15 bases between. Germline loops: CDR1 GTSNPN, CDR2 SVGIG (reference sequence). Drawing the rest from reference TRBV30 and TRBJ2-5, the complete variable domain is SQTIHQWPATLVQPVGSPLSLECTVEGTSNPNLYWYRQAAGRGLQLLFYSVGIGQISSEVPQNLSASRPQDRQFILSSKKLLLSDSGFYLCAWSSLSLEETQYFGPGTRLLVL.